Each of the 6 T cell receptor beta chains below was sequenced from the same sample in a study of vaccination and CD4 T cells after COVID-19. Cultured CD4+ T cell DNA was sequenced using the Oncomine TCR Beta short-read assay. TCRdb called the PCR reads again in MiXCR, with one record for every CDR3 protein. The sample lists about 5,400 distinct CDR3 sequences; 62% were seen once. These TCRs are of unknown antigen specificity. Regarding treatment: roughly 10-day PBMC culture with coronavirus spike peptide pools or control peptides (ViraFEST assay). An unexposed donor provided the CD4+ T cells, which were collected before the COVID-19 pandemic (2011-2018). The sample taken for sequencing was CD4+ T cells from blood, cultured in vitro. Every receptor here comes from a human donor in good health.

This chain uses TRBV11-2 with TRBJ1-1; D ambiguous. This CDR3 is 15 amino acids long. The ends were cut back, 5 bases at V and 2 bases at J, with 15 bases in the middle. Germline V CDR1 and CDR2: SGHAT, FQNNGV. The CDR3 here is CASSPGKGLNTEAFF. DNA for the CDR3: TGTGCCAGCAGCCCTGGCAAGGGTTTAAACACTGAAGCTTTCTTT.

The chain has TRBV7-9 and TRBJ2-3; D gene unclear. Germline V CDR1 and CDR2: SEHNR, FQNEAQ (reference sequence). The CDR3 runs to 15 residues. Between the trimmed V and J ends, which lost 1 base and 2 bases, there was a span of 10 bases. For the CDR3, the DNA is TGTGCCAGCAGCTTAGATGGCAGCGACACAGATACGCAGTATTTT. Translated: CASSLDGSDTDTQYF.

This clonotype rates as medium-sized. CDR3 DNA: TGTGCCAGCAGTGACCCCGGCCGGGGGGATACGCAGTATTTT. It codes for CASSDPGRGDTQYF. J is TRBJ2-3 and V is TRBV25-1; tentative D call: TRBD2 (6 bases). The V gene's germline CDR1 is MGHDK and CDR2 SYGVNS. Trimming pared 3 bases from V and 6 bases from J, leaving 13 bases between. The CDR3 contains 14 residues.

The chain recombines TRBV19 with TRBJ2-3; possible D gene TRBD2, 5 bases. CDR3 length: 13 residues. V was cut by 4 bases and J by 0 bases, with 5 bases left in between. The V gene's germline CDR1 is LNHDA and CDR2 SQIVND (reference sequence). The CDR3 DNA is TGTGCCAGTAGTAGCGGGAGCACAGATACGCAGTATTTT. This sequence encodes CASSSGSTDTQYF.

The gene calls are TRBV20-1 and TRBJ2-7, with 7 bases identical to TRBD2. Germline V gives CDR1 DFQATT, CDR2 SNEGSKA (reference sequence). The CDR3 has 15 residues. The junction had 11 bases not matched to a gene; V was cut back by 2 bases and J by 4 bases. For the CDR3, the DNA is TGCAGTGCTAGACCGCCTAGCGGTCGTATGTACGAGCAGTACTTC. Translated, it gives CSARPPSGRMYEQYF.

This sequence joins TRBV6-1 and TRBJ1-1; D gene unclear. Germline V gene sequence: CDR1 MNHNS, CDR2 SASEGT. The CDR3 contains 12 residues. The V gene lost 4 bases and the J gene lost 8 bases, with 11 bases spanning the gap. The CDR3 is CASSAGVTEAFF. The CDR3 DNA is TGTGCCAGCAGTGCCGGGGTTACAGAAGCTTTCTTT.